Shown below are 3 T cell receptor beta chains from a single sample sequenced in a study of shared clonotypes between healthy human individuals. Sequenced by immunoSEQ multiplex PCR; TCRdb stores in-frame clones only, minus some. The table shows 650,000 to 700,000 clones, with less than 95% occurring only once. Material for sequencing was memory CD8+ T cells from PBMCs. Subset reported: CD45RO+ cells pooled with CCR7-negative TemRA cells. Receptors were obtained from a man between 18 and 35 years old in good health. Some clones in this sample may be carry-over from other donors' samples.

The genes are TRBV19 and TRBJ1-1, with D perhaps TRBD1 (5 bases). Germline loops: CDR1 LNHDA, CDR2 SQIVND (reference sequence). This CDR3 is 14 amino acids long. Trimming pared 6 bases from V and 4 bases from J, leaving 15 bases between. The CDR3 nucleotides are TGTGCCAGTAGCCCGACCTGGAGGGGCACTGAAGCTTTCTTT. It translates to CASSPTWRGTEAFF.

This sequence joins TRBV19 and TRBJ1-2; D is undetermined. Germline CDR1 LNHDA, CDR2 SQIVND (reference sequence). Trimming removed 1 base from V and 0 bases from J, with 9 bases in between. The length of the CDR3 is 15 residues. The CDR3 loop is CASSIVPKANYGYTF. The CDR3 DNA is TGTGCCAGTAGTATAGTACCTAAAGCTAACTATGGCTACACCTTC.

J is TRBJ1-1 and V is TRBV27; unclear D gene. The V end was cut by 6 bases, the J end by 7 bases, with 9 bases between. This CDR3 has 11 amino acids. Germline assignment: CDR1 MNHEY and CDR2 SMNVEV (reference sequence). The CDR3 reads CASRSGVEAFF. In DNA, the CDR3 is TGTGCCAGCAGGTCAGGAGTTGAAGCTTTCTTT.